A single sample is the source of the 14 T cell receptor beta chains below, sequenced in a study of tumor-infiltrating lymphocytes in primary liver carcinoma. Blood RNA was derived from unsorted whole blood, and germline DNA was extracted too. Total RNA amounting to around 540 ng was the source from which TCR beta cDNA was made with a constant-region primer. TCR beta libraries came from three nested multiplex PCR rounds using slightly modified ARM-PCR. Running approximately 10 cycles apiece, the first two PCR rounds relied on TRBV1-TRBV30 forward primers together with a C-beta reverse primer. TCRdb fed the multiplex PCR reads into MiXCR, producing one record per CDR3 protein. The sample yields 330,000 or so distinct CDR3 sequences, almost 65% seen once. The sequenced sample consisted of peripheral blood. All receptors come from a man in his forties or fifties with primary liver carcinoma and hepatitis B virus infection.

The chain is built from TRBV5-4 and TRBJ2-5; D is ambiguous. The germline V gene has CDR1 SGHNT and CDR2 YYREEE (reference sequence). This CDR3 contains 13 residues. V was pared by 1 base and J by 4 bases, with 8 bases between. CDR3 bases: TGTGCCAGCAGCTTGATAGGCGGAGAGACCCAGTACTTC. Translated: CASSLIGGETQYF.

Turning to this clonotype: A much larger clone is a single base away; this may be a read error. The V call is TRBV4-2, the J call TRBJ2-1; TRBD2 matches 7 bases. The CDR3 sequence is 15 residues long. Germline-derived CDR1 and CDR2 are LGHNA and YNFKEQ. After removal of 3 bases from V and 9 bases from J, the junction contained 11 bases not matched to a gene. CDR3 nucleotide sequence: TGTGCCAGCAGCCAGCTAGTGGGAGGGGTCGTTGAGCAGTTCTTC. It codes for CASSQLVGGVVEQFF.

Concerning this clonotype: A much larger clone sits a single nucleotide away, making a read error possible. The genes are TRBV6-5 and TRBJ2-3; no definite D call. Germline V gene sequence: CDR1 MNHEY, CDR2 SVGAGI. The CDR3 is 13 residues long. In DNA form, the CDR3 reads TGTGCCAACAGTCTCGACAGCACAGATACGCAGTATTTT. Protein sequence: CANSLDSTDTQYF.

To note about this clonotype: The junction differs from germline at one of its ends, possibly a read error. CDR3 amino acids: CASSSTNITNYGYIF. The CDR3 DNA sequence: TGTGCCAGCAGCTCAACCAACATTACTAACTATGGCTACATCTTC. J is TRBJ1-2 and V is TRBV7-9; no firm D call. Germline lookup yields CDR1 SEHNR and CDR2 FQNEAQ (reference sequence). The CDR3 spans 15 residues.

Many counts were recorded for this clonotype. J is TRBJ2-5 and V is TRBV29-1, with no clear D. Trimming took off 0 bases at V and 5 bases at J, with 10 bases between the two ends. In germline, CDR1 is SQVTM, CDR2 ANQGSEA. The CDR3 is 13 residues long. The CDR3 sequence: CSVEDLAVETQYF. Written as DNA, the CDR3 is TGCAGCGTTGAAGATTTGGCCGTGGAGACCCAGTACTTC.

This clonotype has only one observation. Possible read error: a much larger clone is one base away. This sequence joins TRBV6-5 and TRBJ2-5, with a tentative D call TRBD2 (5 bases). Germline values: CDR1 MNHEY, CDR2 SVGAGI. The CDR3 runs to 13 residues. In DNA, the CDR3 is TGTGCCACCAGTTACTCGAGGGAAGAGACCCAGTACTTC. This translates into CATSYSREETQYF.

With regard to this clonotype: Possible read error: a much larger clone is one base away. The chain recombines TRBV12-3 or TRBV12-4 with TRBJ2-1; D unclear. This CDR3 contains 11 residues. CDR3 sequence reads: CARSLTWEQFF. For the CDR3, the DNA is TGTGCCCGCAGCCTAACTTGGGAGCAGTTCTTC.

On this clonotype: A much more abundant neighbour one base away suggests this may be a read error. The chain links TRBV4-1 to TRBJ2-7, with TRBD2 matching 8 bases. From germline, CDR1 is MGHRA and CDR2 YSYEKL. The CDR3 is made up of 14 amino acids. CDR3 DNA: TGCGCCAGCAGCCCTACGGGGGGGGCCTACGGGCAGTACTTC. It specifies CASSPTGGAYGQYF.

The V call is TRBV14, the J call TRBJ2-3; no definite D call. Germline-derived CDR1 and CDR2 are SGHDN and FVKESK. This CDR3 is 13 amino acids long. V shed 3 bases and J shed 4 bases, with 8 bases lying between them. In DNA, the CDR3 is TGTGCCAGCAGCCATAGAGGCGCAGATACGCAGTATTTT. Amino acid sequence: CASSHRGADTQYF.

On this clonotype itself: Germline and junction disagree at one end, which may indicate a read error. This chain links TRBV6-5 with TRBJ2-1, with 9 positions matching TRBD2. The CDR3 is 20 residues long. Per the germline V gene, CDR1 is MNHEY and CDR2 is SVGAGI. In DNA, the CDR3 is TGTGACAGCAGGCAGGGAGGGATAGCGGGAGCCCAGTCCTCATACAATGAGCAGTTCTTC. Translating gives CDSRQGGIAGAQSSYNEQFF.

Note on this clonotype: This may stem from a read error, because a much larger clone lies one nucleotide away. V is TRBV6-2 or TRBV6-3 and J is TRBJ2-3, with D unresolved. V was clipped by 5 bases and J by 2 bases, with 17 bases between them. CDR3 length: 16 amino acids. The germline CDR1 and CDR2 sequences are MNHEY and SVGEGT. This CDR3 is CASSSPFEVDTDTQYF. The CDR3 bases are TGTGCCAGCAGTAGTCCCTTCGAAGTGGACACAGATACGCAGTATTTT.

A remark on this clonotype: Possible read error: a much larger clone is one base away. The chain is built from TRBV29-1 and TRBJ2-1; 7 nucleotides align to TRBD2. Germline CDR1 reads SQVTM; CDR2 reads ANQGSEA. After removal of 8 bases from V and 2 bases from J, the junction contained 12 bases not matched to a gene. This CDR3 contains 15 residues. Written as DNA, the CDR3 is TGCAGCCTTGTCTATGGCGGGGGAGCCTACAATGAGCAGTTCTTC. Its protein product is CSLVYGGGAYNEQFF.

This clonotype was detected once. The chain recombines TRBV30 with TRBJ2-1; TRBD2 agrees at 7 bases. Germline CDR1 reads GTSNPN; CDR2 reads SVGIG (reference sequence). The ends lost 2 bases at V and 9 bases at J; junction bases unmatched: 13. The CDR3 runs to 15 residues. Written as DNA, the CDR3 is TGTGCCTGGAGTATTTGGTGCGGGAGTGGGATTGAGCAGTTCTTC. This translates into CAWSIWCGSGIEQFF.

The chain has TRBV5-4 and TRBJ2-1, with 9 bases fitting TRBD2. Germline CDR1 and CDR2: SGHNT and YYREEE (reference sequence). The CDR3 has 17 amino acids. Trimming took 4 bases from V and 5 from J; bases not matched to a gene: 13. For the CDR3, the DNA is TGTGCCAGCAGCCCGTCGGGACTAGCATCTATCCACAATGAGCAGTTCTTC. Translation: CASSPSGLASIHNEQFF.